These 14 T cell receptor beta chains share one sample of origin, sequenced in a study of CXCR3-negative and CXCR3-positive naive CD8 T cells. Study outcomes and limitations: Naive CXCR3-positive cells had TRB CDR3s more hydrophobic than those of CXCR3-negative naive cells.

Preparation of TRB cDNA libraries relied on 5' RACE carrying UMI labels. Reanalyzing the 5' RACE reads, TCRdb keeps one entry per CDR3 protein, without DNA. This sample's clone table lists some 120,000 distinct CDR3 sequences. What these receptors recognize is not known. Sequenced material: naive CXCR3+ CD8+ T cells from blood. This sample's subset: CD45RO-CCR7+CD27+CD95- naive CD8+ T cells expressing CXCR3 (TNR3+). These receptors came from a human donor in good health. Some clones in this sample may be carry-over from other donors' samples.

V and J are TRBV6-5 and TRBJ2-7. Germline V gene data show CDR1 as MNHEY and CDR2 as SVGAGI. This CDR3 contains 14 residues. Here the CDR3 reads CASSYAGTSYEQYF.

V and J are TRBV5-1 and TRBJ1-1; TCRdb returns TRBD1, unconfirmable since there is no DNA. The CDR3 totals 15 residues. Germline V lookup: CDR1 SGHRS, CDR2 YFSETQ. This CDR3 reads CASSKGQAVLTEAFF. Full variable domain (missing parts from reference TRBV5-1 and TRBJ1-1): KAGVTQTPRYLIKTRGQQVTLSCSPISGHRSVSWYQQTPGQGLQFLFEYFSETQRNKGNFPGRFSGRQFSNSRSEMNVSTLELGDSALYLCASSKGQAVLTEAFFGQGTRLTVV.

The chain combines TRBV4-3 with TRBJ2-1. This CDR3 is built from 13 residues. Germline CDR1 reads LGHNA; CDR2 reads YSLEER. The chain's CDR3 is CASSQRPNNEQFF.

J is TRBJ2-1 and V is TRBV4-1; TCRdb proposes TRBD2, but this gene call is untestable without DNA. The CDR3 spans 13 residues. In germline, CDR1 is MGHRA, CDR2 YSYEKL. CDR3 region: CASSQQRYNEQFF.

The J gene is TRBJ2-7, the V gene TRBV7-9; TCRdb designates TRBD1, a call that cannot be tested without DNA. The germline V gene has CDR1 SEHNR and CDR2 FQNEAQ (reference sequence). CDR3 size: 14 residues. CDR3 protein: CASSLPPRTDEQYF.

The V call is TRBV29-1, the J call TRBJ1-1; TCRdb reports TRBD1, a call that lacks DNA to check it against. Germline CDR1 and CDR2: SQVTM and ANQGSEA. The CDR3 has 15 amino acids. The CDR3 is CSVGGSGQGAMVAFF.

V and J are TRBV7-9 and TRBJ2-5; lacking DNA, the TRBD1 call made by TCRdb goes unchecked. The CDR3 covers 13 residues. Germline V gene sequence: CDR1 SEHNR, CDR2 FQNEAQ (reference sequence). CDR3 region: CASSFPGGETQYF. The full variable domain, in which reference TRBV7-9 and TRBJ2-5 provide the parts outside the CDR3, is DTGVSQNPRHKITKRGQNVTFRCDPISEHNRLYWYRQTLGQGPEFLTYFQNEAQLEKSRLLSDRFSAERPKGSFSTLEIQRTEQGDSAMYLCASSFPGGETQYFGPGTRLLVL.

J is TRBJ2-1 and V is TRBV30; TCRdb indicates TRBD2, and absent DNA this call remains unverified. This CDR3 contains 15 residues. Germline values: CDR1 GTSNPN, CDR2 SVGIG (reference sequence). CDR3 sequence reads: CACPWAGVGYNEQFF.

The V and J genes are TRBV4-2 and TRBJ2-5; TCRdb returns TRBD2, unconfirmable since there is no DNA. Germline CDR1 and CDR2: LGHNA and YNFKEQ. The length of the CDR3 is 16 residues. The CDR3 loop reads CASSHSGASGQETQYF.

V gene TRBV29-1 combines with J gene TRBJ1-1. The CDR3 covers 13 residues. Germline lookup yields CDR1 SQVTM and CDR2 ANQGSEA. The CDR3: CSVEFWGVTEAFF.

The V call is TRBV9, the J call TRBJ1-1; no DNA is available, so the TRBD1 call from TCRdb remains unchecked. The CDR3 is 14 residues long. Germline CDR1 and CDR2: SGDLS and YYNGEE. CDR3 loop: CASSISGGATEAFF.

The rearrangement joins TRBV2 to TRBJ2-1. From germline, CDR1 is SNHLY and CDR2 FYNNEI. The CDR3 length is 15 residues. CDR3 sequence reads: CASSETASSYNEQFF.

The chain employs TRBV2 and TRBJ2-4. Germline loops: CDR1 SNHLY, CDR2 FYNNEI. This CDR3 is 16 amino acids long. This CDR3 reads CASSEETPLAKNIQYF.

The V gene is TRBV7-9, the J gene TRBJ2-1. The CDR3 is made up of 15 amino acids. Germline CDR1 SEHNR, CDR2 FQNEAQ (reference sequence). CDR3 sequence: CASSLVLSSYNEQFF.